These T cell receptor beta chains were read from a single sample in a study of CD8 T cells in Susac syndrome. TCRdb ran MiXCR on the immunoSEQ multiplex PCR reads and lists one entry per CDR3 protein. Seen here are roughly 330,000 distinct CDR3 sequences, roughly 94% observed once, and the top ten hold over 0.065%. The sequencing input was CD4+ T cells from PBMCs. The receptors here all came from a human donor with multiple sclerosis. Each CDR3 is given with its conserved first and last residue. Fields, in order: V gene, CDR3 length, D gene, J gene, clone size, CDR3 protein, CDR3 DNA. D genes are given only for firm matches. Expanded clones get a size class; other rows say once, few or many, or leave the size out.

TRBV20-1,16,.,TRBJ1-1,.,CSARLSTGLRGTEAFF,TGCAGTGCTAGACTTTCCACAGGGTTGAGGGGCACTGAAGCTTTCTTT
TRBV20-1,14,TRBD1,TRBJ1-2,once,CSASDRGRDYGYTF,TGCAGTGCCAGCGACAGGGGTAGGGACTATGGCTACACCTTC
TRBV11-2,16,.,TRBJ2-4,.,CASSLDRASTRNIQYF,TGTGCCAGCAGCTTAGATAGGGCTAGCACGCGAAACATTCAGTACTTC
TRBV12-3/TRBV12-4,17,TRBD2,TRBJ2-2,once,CASRGLAGGGNTGELFF,TGTGCCAGCAGAGGACTAGCGGGGGGCGGAAACACCGGGGAGCTGTTTTTT
TRBV3-1,16,.,TRBJ1-6,.,CASSPTPQAYNSPLHF,TGTGCCAGCAGCCCTACCCCCCAGGCCTATAATTCACCCCTCCACTTT
TRBV24-1,15,.,TRBJ2-1,.,CATSGSGVQYNEQFF,TGTGCCACTAGCGGATCAGGGGTACAATACAATGAGCAGTTCTTC
TRBV20-1,14,.,TRBJ1-2,.,CSATGAGATYGYTF,TGCAGTGCTACCGGTGCCGGAGCTACCTATGGCTACACCTTC
TRBV6-5,15,.,TRBJ1-1,.,CASSYSRVGNTEAFF,TGTGCCAGCAGTTACTCGAGGGTAGGGAACACTGAAGCTTTCTTT
TRBV29-1,14,TRBD2,TRBJ2-7,.,CSVGTSGGAYEQYF,TGCAGCGTGGGGACTAGCGGGGGGGCCTACGAGCAGTACTTC
TRBV7-2,16,.,TRBJ2-1,once,CASSLAGGLPYNEQFF,TGTGCCAGCAGCTTAGCGGGGGGGCTACCCTACAATGAGCAGTTCTTC
TRBV20-1,14,.,TRBJ1-2,.,CSAGGPVNAQGYTF,TGCAGTGCTGGTGGTCCCGTCAACGCGCAGGGCTACACCTTC
TRBV6-2/TRBV6-3,13,.,TRBJ2-5,.,CASSYRAQETQYF,TGTGCCAGCAGTTACCGGGCCCAAGAGACCCAGTACTTC
TRBV20-1,14,TRBD2,TRBJ2-7,.,CSAKVGTSGYEQYF,TGCAGTGCTAAAGTCGGGACTAGCGGCTACGAGCAGTACTTC
TRBV6-5,14,.,TRBJ2-2,.,CASSYYSNTGELFF,TGTGCCAGCAGTTACTACAGTAACACCGGGGAGCTGTTTTTT
TRBV25-1,16,.,TRBJ2-7,.,CASSDYRPIRHQEQYF,TGTGCCAGCAGTGATTATAGGCCAATTCGACATCAAGAGCAGTACTTC
TRBV18,16,TRBD1,TRBJ2-3,.,CASSLGTARSTDTQYF,TGTGCCAGCTCCCTAGGGACAGCACGAAGCACAGATACGCAGTATTTT
TRBV29-1,15,.,TRBJ1-1,.,CSVETRQFPRAEAFF,TGCAGCGTTGAAACTAGACAGTTCCCGAGGGCTGAAGCTTTCTTT
TRBV12-5,12,.,TRBJ2-1,.,CASGLDRFEQFF,TGTGCTAGTGGTTTGGATCGTTTTGAGCAGTTCTTC
TRBV30,13,.,TRBJ1-5,.,CAWSVGREQPQHF,TGTGCCTGGAGTGTGGGCCGGGAGCAGCCCCAGCATTTT
TRBV3-1,14,.,TRBJ1-5,.,CASSRRVDNQPQHF,TGTGCCAGCAGCCGCAGGGTAGACAATCAGCCCCAGCATTTT
TRBV2,14,.,TRBJ2-3,.,CASSRLLKRDTQYF,TGTGCCAGCAGTCGACTGCTGAAACGAGATACGCAGTATTTT
TRBV7-9,15,TRBD2,TRBJ2-5,.,CASSFSGGSRETQYF,TGTGCCAGCAGCTTTAGCGGGGGCTCCAGGGAGACCCAGTACTTC
TRBV20-1,16,TRBD2,TRBJ2-3,.,CSARDWASGRPYTQYF,TGCAGTGCTAGAGATTGGGCTAGCGGGAGACCATATACGCAGTATTTT
TRBV7-3,13,.,TRBJ2-2,once,CASSFSRTGELFF,TGTGCCAGCAGCTTTAGTCGCACCGGGGAGCTGTTTTTT
TRBV3-1,13,.,TRBJ2-5,.,CASVTWGRETQYF,TGTGCCAGCGTAACGTGGGGTAGGGAGACCCAGTACTTC
TRBV7-3,17,TRBD2,TRBJ2-3,.,CASSPPTGTSGLDTQYF,TGTGCCAGCAGCCCTCCAACCGGGACTAGCGGCCTAGATACGCAGTATTTT
TRBV6-5,15,.,TRBJ1-4,.,CASSYSGVPREKLFF,TGTGCCAGCAGTTACTCGGGAGTCCCTCGGGAAAAACTGTTTTTT
TRBV5-1,16,TRBD1,TRBJ1-1,once,CASSSFTGVLGTEAFF,TGCGCCAGCAGCTCGTTTACAGGGGTCCTGGGAACTGAAGCTTTCTTT
TRBV6-2/TRBV6-3,12,.,TRBJ2-7,few,CASSQVAYEQYF,TGTGCCAGCAGTCAAGTCGCCTACGAGCAGTACTTC
TRBV20-1,13,.,TRBJ2-1,.,CSALATSHNEQFF,TGCAGTGCTTTAGCGACTAGTCACAATGAGCAGTTCTTC
TRBV20-1,14,TRBD1,TRBJ1-2,.,CSASRTGGGYGYTF,TGCAGTGCTAGTAGGACAGGGGGGGGCTATGGCTACACCTTC
TRBV11-2,16,.,TRBJ2-3,.,CASSPARGLGTDTQYF,TGTGCCAGCAGCCCCGCCCGGGGGCTGGGGACAGATACGCAGTATTTT
TRBV10-3,11,.,TRBJ2-1,.,CAISENNEQFF,TGTGCCATCAGTGAAAACAATGAGCAGTTCTTC
TRBV2,12,.,TRBJ1-2,.,CASSRDNYGYTF,TGTGCCAGCAGTAGGGACAACTATGGCTACACCTTC
TRBV12-3/TRBV12-4,15,.,TRBJ1-6,.,CASSSRAPYNSPLHF,TGTGCCAGCAGCTCCAGGGCCCCCTATAATTCACCCCTCCACTTT
TRBV6-4,15,.,TRBJ2-3,.,CASSFSEQKGDTQYF,TGTGCCAGCAGCTTTAGCGAACAAAAGGGAGATACGCAGTATTTT
TRBV20-1,14,TRBD1,TRBJ2-3,.,CSARSGTGRDTQYF,TGCAGTGCTAGATCTGGGACAGGGAGGGATACGCAGTATTTT
TRBV5-1,15,.,TRBJ2-5,.,CASSLLRPREETQYF,TGCGCCAGCAGCTTGCTGAGACCCCGGGAGGAGACCCAGTACTTC
TRBV5-1,13,.,TRBJ2-7,.,CASSSEAAYEQYF,TGCGCCAGCAGCTCGGAAGCGGCCTACGAGCAGTACTTC
TRBV12-3/TRBV12-4,12,.,TRBJ1-2,few,CASSRTVYGYTF,TGTGCCAGCAGTCGGACGGTCTATGGCTACACCTTC
TRBV20-1,13,.,TRBJ1-1,.,CSASSGPSTEAFF,TGCAGTGCTAGCTCGGGCCCGAGCACTGAAGCTTTCTTT
TRBV14,13,.,TRBJ2-7,.,CASSRQMRYEQYF,TGTGCCAGCAGCCGCCAAATGCGCTACGAGCAGTACTTC
TRBV13,15,.,TRBJ2-3,.,CASSLQLTTADTQYF,TGTGCCAGCAGCTTACAGCTCACCACAGCAGATACGCAGTATTTT
TRBV2,14,.,TRBJ1-1,few,CASRVTERNTEAFF,TGTGCCAGCAGGGTGACAGAACGGAACACTGAAGCTTTCTTT